Listed here are 24 T cell receptor beta chains from one sample, sequenced in a study of T cell changes during pregnancy in multiple sclerosis. Sequencing was performed with immunoSEQ multiplex PCR; in TCRdb, only in-frame clones are kept and a portion is missing. Among roughly 69,000 clones, roughly 91% were seen once, and the ten largest hold under 0.35%. Sequencing used CD4+ T cells from peripheral blood mononuclear cells, obtained in the third trimester of pregnancy. These receptors were taken from a female donor in good health, enrolled as a control in a pregnancy study.

The chain carries TRBV6-5 and TRBJ2-2; 7 bases line up with TRBD2. J was trimmed by 1 base and V by 0 bases; bases with no gene match: 2. Germline CDR1 is MNHEY and CDR2 is SVGAGI. The CDR3 covers 16 residues. The CDR3 DNA follows: TGTGCCAGCAGTTACTCTGGCGGGAGGAACACCGGGGAGCTGTTTTTT. This gives the protein CASSYSGGRNTGELFF.

The V and J genes are TRBV30 and TRBJ2-7; unclear D gene. Per germline, CDR1 GTSNPN and CDR2 SVGIG (reference sequence). The CDR3 covers 13 residues. V was clipped by 2 bases and J by 0 bases, with 8 bases between them. Here the CDR3 DNA reads TGTGCCTGGAGTTCATCCAGCTCCTACGAGCAGTACTTC. Its protein product is CAWSSSSSYEQYF.

The chain combines TRBV9 with TRBJ1-2, with TRBD1 identical over 7 bases. Germline CDR1 and CDR2: SGDLS and YYNGEE. The CDR3 consists of 13 residues. V shed 3 bases, J shed 5 bases, and the junction held 4 bases outside the gene matches. The CDR3: CASSGGTVYGYTF. CDR3 DNA sequence: TGTGCCAGCAGCGGAGGGACAGTTTATGGCTACACCTTC.

The chain is built from TRBV7-2 and TRBJ2-7, with TRBD1 matching 7 bases. This CDR3 contains 15 residues. The V gene's germline CDR1 is SGHTA and CDR2 FQGNSA. V lost 4 bases and J lost 2; bases outside the gene matches: 8. CDR3 coding DNA: TGTGCCAGCAGCTCAACGGGACAGCCCACCTACGAGCAGTACTTC. Protein sequence: CASSSTGQPTYEQYF.

The rearrangement links TRBV10-3 to TRBJ1-4; D is undetermined. CDR1 and CDR2 (germline): ENHRY, SYGVKD. Trimming cost V 0 bases and J 0 bases, with 11 bases left between them. There are 17 residues in the CDR3. This CDR3 reads CAISESGRVTTNEKLFF. The DNA for the CDR3 is TGTGCCATCAGTGAGTCGGGCAGAGTTACAACTAATGAAAAACTGTTTTTT.

The genes are TRBV5-8 and TRBJ2-3; 11 bases line up with TRBD2. The CDR3 has 15 amino acids. Losses at the gene ends were 7 bases for V and 1 base for J; bases not matched to a gene: 5. Germline lookup yields CDR1 SGHTS and CDR2 YDEGEE. The CDR3: CASGLTSGGTDTQYF. DNA for the CDR3: TGTGCCAGCGGATTGACTAGCGGGGGCACAGATACGCAGTATTTT.

V and J are TRBV19 and TRBJ1-5; tentatively, D is TRBD1 (5 bases). The CDR3 contains 14 residues. Germline V gives CDR1 LNHDA, CDR2 SQIVND (reference sequence). Trimming cost V 6 bases and J 1 base, with 10 bases left between them. CDR3 nucleotides: TGTGCCAGTAGCTCTGGGGCGAGCAATCAGCCCCAGCATTTT. Protein sequence: CASSSGASNQPQHF.

This rearrangement joins TRBV19 to TRBJ2-6; TRBD1 aligns across 8 bases. V gave up 3 bases and J gave up 0 bases; unmatched junction bases: 4. The germline gives CDR1 LNHDA, CDR2 SQIVND (reference sequence). This CDR3 is 17 amino acids long. The CDR3 DNA follows: TGTGCCAGTAGTATCTCAGGGGGCCTCTCTGGGGCCAACGTCCTGACTTTC. Its translation: CASSISGGLSGANVLTF.

The chain recombines TRBV5-6 with TRBJ2-1; 7 bases map to TRBD1. V was pared by 4 bases and J by 6 bases, with 4 bases of the junction left unmatched. Germline CDR1 is SGHDT and CDR2 is YYEEEE. The CDR3 has 13 amino acids. CDR3: CASSLQGVNEQFF. The CDR3, as DNA: TGTGCCAGCAGCCTGCAGGGGGTCAATGAGCAGTTCTTC.

The CDR3 protein is CASSRDSQWPQHF. CDR3 sequence (DNA): TGTGCCAGCAGTAGGGACAGCCAATGGCCCCAGCATTTT. The chain combines TRBV6-5 with TRBJ1-5, with 7 bases identical to TRBD1. Germline CDR1 MNHEY, CDR2 SVGAGI. J gave up 9 bases and V 5 bases, and 7 bases lay outside the gene matches. The CDR3 sequence is 13 residues long.

The rearrangement joins TRBV11-2 to TRBJ2-1; the D gene is possibly TRBD1 (6 bases). Germline loops: CDR1 SGHAT, CDR2 FQNNGV. V gave up 5 bases and J gave up 7 bases, with 15 bases separating them. CDR3 length: 14 amino acids. CDR3 sequence: CASSRLGQGNEQFF. Written as DNA, the CDR3 is TGTGCCAGCAGCAGATTGGGTCAGGGGAATGAGCAGTTCTTC.

The chain carries TRBV9 and TRBJ1-2, with D perhaps TRBD1 (5 bases). CDR3 size: 13 residues. Looked up from germline, CDR1 is SGDLS and CDR2 is YYNGEE. V lost 0 bases to trimming and J lost 4 bases, with 7 bases between them. The CDR3 DNA sequence: TGTGCCAGCAGCGTAGCTGACAGCTATGGCTACACCTTC. Translated: CASSVADSYGYTF.

This chain uses TRBV29-1 with TRBJ1-5; the match to TRBD1 covers 7 bases. Per germline, CDR1 SQVTM and CDR2 ANQGSEA. J was trimmed by 3 bases and V by 7 bases; bases with no gene match: 9. CDR3 size: 14 residues. CDR3 amino acids: CSAVFRGANQPQHF. The CDR3 region has the DNA TGCAGCGCCGTATTCAGGGGGGCCAATCAGCCCCAGCATTTT.

The genes are TRBV6-5 and TRBJ1-6, with TRBD1 as a possible D gene (6 bases). Germline CDR1 and CDR2: MNHEY and SVGAGI. Trimming stripped 5 bases from V and 5 bases from J, with 10 bases between. The CDR3 runs to 14 residues. The DNA for the CDR3 is TGTGCCAGCAGTCCGAACAGGGATAATTCACCCCTCCACTTT. This encodes CASSPNRDNSPLHF.

The chain joins TRBV11-2 to TRBJ2-7; the D gene is possibly TRBD2 (5 bases). CDR1 and CDR2 from the germline V gene are SGHAT and FQNNGV. The V end lost 5 bases, the J end lost 1 base, and 15 bases lay between the germline ends. The CDR3 runs to 15 residues. CDR3 amino acids: CASSPDAGRSYEQYF. In nucleotides, the CDR3 is TGTGCCAGCAGCCCCGACGCGGGCAGATCCTACGAGCAGTACTTC.

This clone was picked up one time. The chain joins TRBV5-4 to TRBJ2-7; 9 bases are shared with TRBD2. The CDR3 totals 15 residues. V lost 0 bases to trimming and J lost 3 bases; unmatched junction nucleotides: 4. Germline V CDR1 and CDR2: SGHNT, YYREEE (reference sequence). Written as DNA, the CDR3 is TGTGCCAGCAGCTTGGACAGCGGGGGGCTCTACGAGCAGTACTTC. Protein: CASSLDSGGLYEQYF.

The sample holds one count of this clone. J is TRBJ2-7 and V is TRBV30; the D gene is possibly TRBD2 (7 bases). Trimming took off 0 bases at V and 7 bases at J, with 16 bases between the two ends. There are 14 residues in the CDR3. Germline V gene data show CDR1 as GTSNPN and CDR2 as SVGIG (reference sequence). The CDR3 bases are TGTGCCTGGAGTGTAGGGGGGGGGTCACGAGAGCAGTACTTC. Translating it yields CAWSVGGGSREQYF.

The J gene is TRBJ1-1, the V gene TRBV27; TRBD1 is a possible D gene (6 bases). V lost 5 bases, J lost 3 bases, and 10 bases lay in between. CDR3 length equals 13 residues. Germline V gives CDR1 MNHEY, CDR2 SMNVEV (reference sequence). The CDR3 DNA is TGTGCCAGCAGTGACGCAGGGGACACTGAAGCTTTCTTT. Encoded protein: CASSDAGDTEAFF.

V usage is TRBV6-5 and J usage is TRBJ2-1; 9 bases line up with TRBD2. Germline values: CDR1 MNHEY, CDR2 SVGAGI. The CDR3 loop spans 16 amino acids. The J segment lost 10 bases and the V segment lost 2 bases, leaving 12 bases of the junction unmatched. The CDR3 bases are TGTGCCAGCAGTTACCCAGGGCGCGGGGGGGCCGGGGAGCAGTTCTTC. Its translation is CASSYPGRGGAGEQFF.

This clone is a singleton in its sample. The CDR3, as DNA: TGTGCCAGCAGACAGGGAATGGGCTATGGCTACACCTTC. It is translated as CASRQGMGYGYTF. The gene calls are TRBV6-5 and TRBJ1-2; maybe TRBD1 (6 bases). The V gene's germline CDR1 is MNHEY and CDR2 SVGAGI. V was pared by 6 bases and J by 4 bases, with 12 bases between. The CDR3 covers 13 residues.

The chain links TRBV5-1 to TRBJ2-5, with D perhaps TRBD1 (5 bases). In germline, CDR1 is SGHRS, CDR2 YFSETQ. This CDR3 is 14 amino acids long. With 3 bases removed from V and 1 base from J, the gap between germline ends came to 10 bases. The DNA for the CDR3 is TGCGCCAGCAGCTCCCAGGGCGCCCAAGAGACCCAGTACTTC. As protein: CASSSQGAQETQYF.

CDR3 coding DNA: TGTGCCAGTAGCCTCGGGACAGAACCTAACTATGGCTACACCTTC. Translation: CASSLGTEPNYGYTF. The V gene is TRBV19, the J gene TRBJ1-2; 7 bases fit TRBD1. The CDR3 loop spans 15 amino acids. CDR1 LNHDA and CDR2 SQIVND come from the germline V gene (reference sequence). V lost 6 bases, J lost 0 bases, and 7 bases stayed unmatched.

This clone came up a few times. The V call is TRBV12-5, the J call TRBJ2-1; perhaps TRBD2 as D (6 bases). V lost 4 bases and J 2 bases, leaving 9 bases between the germline ends. Germline assignment: CDR1 LGHNT and CDR2 FRNRAP. The CDR3 totals 14 residues. Here the CDR3 reads CASGSAGTYNEQFF. The CDR3 DNA follows: TGTGCTAGTGGTTCTGCGGGGACCTACAATGAGCAGTTCTTC.

The rearrangement uses TRBV15 and TRBJ2-1; TRBD1 is a possible D gene (5 bases). Trimming cost V 2 bases and J 1 base, with 9 bases left between them. This CDR3 spans 15 amino acids. The germline gives CDR1 LNHNV, CDR2 YYDKDF (reference sequence). CDR3 residues: CATSRTGESYNEQFF. In nucleotides, the CDR3 is TGTGCCACCAGCAGAACAGGAGAATCCTACAATGAGCAGTTCTTC.